This T cell receptor (beta chain) was captured by sequencing in a study of cytomegalovirus exposure and HLA in healthy donors. This clone has a handful of counts. This CDR3 contains 14 residues. V shed 0 bases and J 3 bases; nucleotides not matched to a gene: 3. Germline V gene data show CDR1 as SGDLS and CDR2 as YYNGEE. PCR primers comprised 60 Vbeta and 13 Jbeta primers. Some clones are missing from TCRdb's copy, which holds only in-frame ones; the method was immunoSEQ multiplex PCR. The table includes roughly 120,000 clones, about four fifths detected once. The sample taken for sequencing was PBMCs. The J gene is TRBJ2-7, the V gene TRBV9; TRBD1 matches at 7 bases. The clonotype originates from a female donor in good health and CMV-seropositive. The chain's CDR3 is CASSVGPGGYEQYF. CDR3 nucleotide sequence: TGTGCCAGCAGCGTAGGGCCAGGGGGCTACGAGCAGTACTTC.